The next 18 T cell receptor beta chains were all read from a single sample in a study of blood T cells in healthy people across ages. Alongside a J-beta primer mix, a sample-barcoded 5' primer served in a second PCR lasting roughly 6 to 11 cycles. TCRdb recomputed calls from the 5' RACE reads with MiXCR, one row per CDR3 protein. The sample lists about 620,000 distinct CDR3 sequences, roughly 20% occurring once. The sequencing input was blood. The source of these receptors is a man in his 70s in good health.

This clonotype has a handful of counts. An end of the junction differs from the germline gene, which may be a read error. The chain combines TRBV20-1 with TRBJ1-5; D unclear. This CDR3 spans 10 amino acids. Germline loops: CDR1 DFQATT, CDR2 SNEGSKA (reference sequence). The CDR3 bases are TGCAGTGCTAGCGATCAGCCCCAGCATTTT. Translation gives CSASDQPQHF.

Comment on this clonotype: The junction shows a germline mismatch at one end, possibly a read error. V gene TRBV12-3 or TRBV12-4 combines with J gene TRBJ2-1; D may be TRBD2 (6 bases). This CDR3 is 14 amino acids long. Here the CDR3 reads CASSLVVDYDEQFF. DNA of the CDR3: TGTGCCAGCAGTTTAGTCGTGGACTACGATGAGCAGTTCTTC.

In its sample, this clonotype was seen a few times. This chain uses TRBV6-2 or TRBV6-3 with TRBJ2-4, with D tentatively TRBD1 (6 bases). Germline V gene sequence: CDR1 MNHEY, CDR2 SVGEGT. V gave up 7 bases and J gave up 9 bases, with 16 bases separating them. The CDR3 contains 13 residues. CDR3 sequence: CASNNRDTGIQYF. CDR3 in DNA: TGTGCCAGCAATAACCGGGACACGGGCATTCAGTACTTC.

There are a few counts of this clonotype. V usage is TRBV2 and J usage is TRBJ2-4; 9 positions match TRBD1. This CDR3 is 14 amino acids long. Germline lookup yields CDR1 SNHLY and CDR2 FYNNEI. The V gene end was trimmed by 11 bases and the J gene end by 3 bases; junction bases not matched to a gene: 8. This chain's CDR3 is CAGGQGVGKNIQYF. DNA of the CDR3: TGTGCCGGGGGACAGGGAGTTGGCAAAAACATTCAGTACTTC.

A remark on this clonotype: This clone may be a read error of a much larger clone one base away. Here the CDR3 reads CSVRRRENEQFF. Here the CDR3 DNA reads TGCAGTGTTAGGCGGCGGGAGAATGAGCAGTTCTTC. V usage is TRBV20-1 and J usage is TRBJ2-1; 7 bases align to TRBD2. CDR1 DFQATT and CDR2 SNEGSKA come from the germline V gene (reference sequence). The V segment lost 7 bases and the J segment 7 bases; nucleotides outside the gene matches: 7. The CDR3 length is 12 residues.

This clonotype has more than one count but fewer than ten. The genes are TRBV6-2 or TRBV6-3 and TRBJ2-5; 11 bases agree with TRBD2. Germline lookup yields CDR1 MNHEY and CDR2 SVGEGT. The trim removed 6 bases at V and 1 base at J, leaving 7 bases unmatched. This CDR3 is built from 16 residues. The CDR3 bases are TGTGCCAGCAGCAGACTAGCGGGAAAGCCCCAAGAGACCCAGTACTTC. It yields the protein CASSRLAGKPQETQYF.

This clonotype was found a few times. V is TRBV20-1 and J is TRBJ1-2; no clear D. Germline assignment: CDR1 DFQATT and CDR2 SNEGSKA (reference sequence). Trimming pared 3 bases from V and 0 bases from J, leaving 11 bases between. The length of the CDR3 is 14 residues. As DNA, the CDR3 is TGCAGTGCTAGTTCCGGGCGAACTAACTATGGCTACACCTTC. It yields the protein CSASSGRTNYGYTF.

The chain is built from TRBV6-2 or TRBV6-3 and TRBJ2-3; 8 positions match TRBD2. V lost 2 bases to trimming and J lost 3 bases; unmatched junction nucleotides: 4. Germline V gives CDR1 MNHEY, CDR2 SVGEGT. The CDR3 is 15 residues long. The CDR3 is CASSYEAGGTDTQYF. The DNA for the CDR3 is TGTGCCAGCAGTTACGAGGCGGGAGGAACAGATACGCAGTATTTT.

This clonotype was recorded a few times. J is TRBJ2-5 and V is TRBV7-9, with D perhaps TRBD2 (6 bases). The J call may not be correct, given that the DNA end is closer to TRBJ2-7. Germline CDR1 reads SEHNR; CDR2 reads FQNEAQ (reference sequence). The CDR3 contains 16 residues. CDR3 protein: CASSSDRAGRTYEQYF. The CDR3 nucleotides are TGTGCCAGCAGCTCAGATCGGGCGGGACGAACCTACGAGCAGTACTTC.

This chain links TRBV3-1 with TRBJ2-1, with D uncertain. The tail of the sequence fits TRBJ2-7 better, so the J call may be wrong. The length of the CDR3 is 11 residues. Per the germline V gene, CDR1 is LGHDT and CDR2 is YNNKEL (reference sequence). In DNA form, the CDR3 reads TGTGCCAGCAGCCAAGGTCACGAGCAGTACTTC. As protein: CASSQGHEQYF.

The table lists this clonotype with a few counts. DNA of the CDR3: TGTGCCAGCAGCTTAGCCCTAGCCCTGTCAACCTACGAGCAGTACTTC. This gives the protein CASSLALALSTYEQYF. V gene TRBV7-9 combines with J gene TRBJ2-5; D perhaps matches TRBD2 (5 bases). The closer fit of TRBJ2-7 to the DNA end suggests the J call may be wrong. Germline lookup yields CDR1 SEHNR and CDR2 FQNEAQ (reference sequence). The CDR3 contains 16 residues.

Only a few counts were recorded for this clonotype. V usage is TRBV20-1 and J usage is TRBJ2-7, with 13 bases aligning to TRBD2. The length of the CDR3 is 17 residues. V trimming: 6 bases; J trimming: 6 bases; junction bases outside the gene matches: 17. Germline V gene sequence: CDR1 DFQATT, CDR2 SNEGSKA (reference sequence). CDR3 nucleotides: TGCAGTGCGGGGGTCGGGACTAGCGGGAATCGTATGAGCGAGCAGTACTTC. It translates to CSAGVGTSGNRMSEQYF.

The sample holds many counts of this clonotype. The V call is TRBV7-6, the J call TRBJ2-7; the match to TRBD2 covers 11 bases. CDR1 and CDR2 from the germline V gene are SGHVS and FNYEAQ. The V and J ends lost 5 bases and 3 bases, in that order; junction bases with no gene match: 3. The CDR3 has 14 residues. The CDR3 region is CASSHGTSGYEQYF. For the CDR3, the DNA is TGTGCCAGCAGCCACGGGACTAGCGGCTACGAGCAGTACTTC. Looking up the rest from reference TRBV7-6 and TRBJ2-7 gives the full variable domain: GAGVSQSPRYKVTKRGQDVALRCDPISGHVSLYWYRQALGQGPEFLTYFNYEAQQDKSGLPNDRFSAERPEGSISTLTIQRTEQRDSAMYRCASSHGTSGYEQYFGPGTRLTVT.

This clonotype was seen more than once but under ten times. The genes are TRBV20-1 and TRBJ2-1; no reliable D call. The CDR3 totals 13 residues. The V end was cut by 6 bases, the J end by 0 bases, with 9 bases between. Per the germline V gene, CDR1 is DFQATT and CDR2 is SNEGSKA (reference sequence). Written as DNA, the CDR3 is TGCAGTGCAGATTGGAGCTCCTACAATGAGCAGTTCTTC. Its translation: CSADWSSYNEQFF.

This clonotype was counted only a few times. The chain is built from TRBV20-1 and TRBJ2-1, with 9 nucleotides matching TRBD2. With 0 bases clipped from V and 8 bases from J, the junction kept 8 bases outside the gene matches. CDR3 length: 15 residues. Germline CDR1 reads DFQATT; CDR2 reads SNEGSKA (reference sequence). The CDR3 here is CSARDPSGIGHEQFF. CDR3 sequence (DNA): TGCAGTGCTAGAGACCCTAGCGGGATTGGGCATGAGCAGTTCTTC.

A few counts support this clonotype. This sequence joins TRBV5-1 and TRBJ2-4; TRBD2 agrees at 7 bases. The CDR3 totals 11 residues. Looked up from germline, CDR1 is SGHRS and CDR2 is YFSETQ. Unmatched junction bases numbered 1, after V lost 5 bases and J lost 8 bases. Written as DNA, the CDR3 is TGCGCCAGCAGGGGAGGGGACATTCAGTACTTC. Translated: CASRGGDIQYF.

The chain employs TRBV20-1 and TRBJ2-1, with 13 bases matching TRBD2. Germline V gene lookup returns CDR1 DFQATT and CDR2 SNEGSKA (reference sequence). The CDR3 runs to 14 residues. The ends lost 6 bases at V and 10 bases at J; junction bases unmatched: 9. CDR3 in DNA: TGCAGTGCGTCCCGGACTAGCGGGAGTCGGGAGCAGTTCTTC. Protein product: CSASRTSGSREQFF.

The sample holds many counts of this clonotype. This rearrangement joins TRBV29-1 to TRBJ2-1, with TRBD2 matching over 14 bases. The germline gives CDR1 SQVTM, CDR2 ANQGSEA. The CDR3 runs to 16 residues. V gave up 6 bases and J gave up 6 bases; unmatched junction bases: 10. The CDR3, as DNA: TGCAGCGTCTTTGGGACTAGCGGGAGTCGGTTCAATGAGCAGTTCTTC. Amino acid sequence: CSVFGTSGSRFNEQFF.